The 18 T cell receptor beta chains presented below share a single source sample, sequenced in a study of blood T cell repertoires in COVID-19. Profiling relied on immunoSEQ multiplex PCR, and the TCRdb table lists in-frame clones only, not all of them. Of approximately 110,000 clones listed, about 76% were seen once; the top ten hold less than 45%. The sample comprised peripheral blood. All receptors derive from a man older than 75 with acute or convalescent COVID-19.

A remark on this clone: Other DNA sequences within the sample encode an identical CDR3. The rearrangement uses TRBV29-1 and TRBJ1-4; 7 nucleotides align to TRBD1. With V trimmed by 6 bases and J by 6 bases, 4 bases remained unmatched. Germline CDR1 is SQVTM and CDR2 is ANQGSEA. The CDR3 totals 12 residues. The chain's CDR3 is CSVLQGDEKLFF. The DNA of the CDR3 is TGCAGCGTCTTGCAGGGGGATGAAAAACTGTTTTTT.

The V and J genes are TRBV15 and TRBJ2-4; D might be TRBD1 (6 bases). Trimming shortened V by 5 bases and J by 12 bases, and 17 bases separated the two germline ends. Germline V CDR1 and CDR2: LNHNV, YYDKDF (reference sequence). The CDR3 runs 13 residues. CDR3 DNA: TGTGCCACCAGCGGAACCCTACAGGGCCCTCAGTACTTC. This codes for CATSGTLQGPQYF.

The chain links TRBV5-1 to TRBJ2-6; D not resolved. Germline values: CDR1 SGHRS, CDR2 YFSETQ. V gave up 1 base and J gave up 0 bases, with 5 bases separating them. The CDR3 is 15 residues long. CDR3 protein: CASSLLASGANVLTF. As DNA, the CDR3 is TGCGCCAGCAGCTTGTTAGCCTCTGGGGCCAACGTCCTGACTTTC.

The chain is built from TRBV29-1 and TRBJ1-4; a weak D match, TRBD1 (5 bases). The CDR3 is 13 residues long. Trimming stripped 7 bases from V and 7 bases from J, with 16 bases between. The germline V gene encodes CDR1 SQVTM and CDR2 ANQGSEA. The CDR3, as DNA: TGCAGCGCCTCGGTGGGGGGACTTGAAAAACTGTTTTTT. Translating it yields CSASVGGLEKLFF.

The V and J genes are TRBV5-6 and TRBJ1-4; TRBD1 aligns across 7 bases. CDR1 and CDR2 from the germline V gene are SGHDT and YYEEEE. Trimming took 3 bases from V and 3 from J; bases not matched to a gene: 8. The CDR3 loop spans 16 amino acids. The chain's CDR3 is CASSWRTGLANEKLFF. The CDR3 DNA sequence: TGTGCCAGCAGCTGGAGGACAGGATTAGCTAATGAAAAACTGTTTTTT.

V is TRBV5-1 and J is TRBJ1-2; 7 bases match TRBD1. The length of the CDR3 is 16 residues. Germline V CDR1 and CDR2: SGHRS, YFSETQ. J lost 5 bases, V lost 3 bases, and 13 bases had no gene match. The DNA for the CDR3 is TGCGCCAGCAGCTGTACACGACAGGGCTGCGATTATGGCTACACCTTC. It yields the protein CASSCTRQGCDYGYTF.

DNA of the CDR3: TGTGCCAGCTCACGGGTCAAGGGACAGGGAGACAATGAGCAGTTCTTC. This sequence encodes CASSRVKGQGDNEQFF. This chain connects TRBV18 to TRBJ2-1; 9 bases line up with TRBD1. Germline V gene sequence: CDR1 KGHSH, CDR2 LQKENI. The ends lost 4 bases at V and 5 bases at J; junction bases unmatched: 9. The CDR3 runs to 16 residues.

The chain couples TRBV29-1 to TRBJ1-3, with 9 bases that match TRBD1. V lost 3 bases and J lost 2; bases outside the gene matches: 11. Germline values: CDR1 SQVTM, CDR2 ANQGSEA. The CDR3 covers 17 residues. The CDR3 sequence: CSVDRRDRDPTGNTIYF. In nucleotides, the CDR3 is TGCAGCGTTGATAGGAGGGACAGGGATCCTACTGGAAACACCATATATTTT.

The chain recombines TRBV2 with TRBJ1-3, with TRBD1 identical over 7 bases. Germline-derived CDR1 and CDR2 are SNHLY and FYNNEI. CDR3 length: 14 amino acids. V lost 4 bases and J lost 2; bases outside the gene matches: 2. The CDR3 DNA sequence: TGTGCCAGCAGTGGCAGGGGGGCTGGAAACACCATATATTTT. As protein: CASSGRGAGNTIYF. Using reference TRBV2 and TRBJ1-3 for the parts outside the CDR3, the full variable domain is EPEVTQTPSHQVTQMGQEVILRCVPISNHLYFYWYRQILGQKVEFLVSFYNNEISEKSEIFDDQFSVERPDGSNFTLKIRSTKLEDSAMYFCASSGRGAGNTIYFGEGSWLTVV.

The chain is built from TRBV6-5 and TRBJ2-7; 7 bases fit TRBD2. The CDR3 runs to 14 residues. The J segment lost 4 bases and the V segment lost 2 bases, leaving 5 bases of the junction unmatched. Per germline, CDR1 MNHEY and CDR2 SVGAGI. The CDR3 is CASSYVAGVYEQYF. The CDR3 DNA follows: TGTGCCAGCAGTTACGTGGCGGGAGTTTACGAGCAGTACTTC.

This chain links TRBV6-1 with TRBJ1-4; 7 positions agree with TRBD1. Germline CDR1 MNHNS, CDR2 SASEGT. V shed 0 bases and J 0 bases; nucleotides not matched to a gene: 7. The CDR3 is 18 residues long. The CDR3 spells CASSEAKITGATNEKLFF. The CDR3 coding sequence is TGTGCCAGCAGTGAAGCCAAGATAACAGGGGCAACTAATGAAAAACTGTTTTTT.

The chain is built from TRBV5-1 and TRBJ2-2; D is uncertain. The V gene's germline CDR1 is SGHRS and CDR2 YFSETQ. With 0 bases removed from V and 0 bases from J, the gap between germline ends came to 9 bases. This CDR3 has 16 amino acids. The CDR3 sequence is CASSLGQAPNTGELFF. The CDR3 bases are TGCGCCAGCAGCTTGGGTCAGGCCCCGAACACCGGGGAGCTGTTTTTT.

This sequence joins TRBV4-2 and TRBJ2-3; TRBD1 matches 8 bases. The germline V gene has CDR1 LGHNA and CDR2 YNFKEQ. Trimming took 4 bases from V and 1 from J; bases not matched to a gene: 1. This CDR3 is built from 14 residues. Here the CDR3 reads CASSPGGGTDTQYF. For the CDR3, the DNA is TGTGCCAGCAGCCCAGGGGGCGGCACAGATACGCAGTATTTT.

V is TRBV30 and J is TRBJ1-4; no clear D gene. The germline V gene encodes CDR1 GTSNPN and CDR2 SVGIG (reference sequence). The CDR3 runs to 18 residues. V shed 5 bases and J shed 0 bases, with 22 bases lying between them. CDR3 nucleotide sequence: TGTGCCTGGGCTATGAAAGCCAGGAAACTTGCAACTAATGAAAAACTGTTTTTT. Its protein is CAWAMKARKLATNEKLFF. Supplemented by reference TRBV30 and TRBJ1-4, the full variable domain reads SQTIHQWPATLVQPVGSPLSLECTVEGTSNPNLYWYRQAAGRGLQLLFYSVGIGQISSEVPQNLSASRPQDRQFILSSKKLLLSDSGFYLCAWAMKARKLATNEKLFFGSGTQLSVL.

The genes are TRBV5-1 and TRBJ2-5; 9 bases agree with TRBD2. This CDR3 spans 15 amino acids. Germline values: CDR1 SGHRS, CDR2 YFSETQ. V gave up 0 bases and J gave up 4 bases; unmatched junction bases: 4. CDR3 sequence reads: CASSLGLAEGETQYF. The CDR3 DNA follows: TGCGCCAGCAGCTTGGGACTAGCGGAGGGAGAGACCCAGTACTTC.

The V gene is TRBV21-1, the J gene TRBJ1-4; TRBD1 is the table's D call and was not checked against the DNA. TRBV21-1 is termed a pseudogene. The CDR3 covers 19 residues. CDR3 in amino acids: CASSKGARVRRAPERELFF. CDR3 nucleotides: TGTGCCAGCAGCAAGGGGGCCAGGGTGAGACGGGCACCAGAGAGAGAACTGTTTTTT.

The chain has TRBV6-1 and TRBJ1-2; D uncertain. V was pared by 2 bases and J by 3 bases, with 7 bases between. This CDR3 has 13 amino acids. Germline CDR1 MNHNS, CDR2 SASEGT. CDR3 nucleotide sequence: TGTGCCAGCAGTGAATCGAGGGACTATGGCTACACCTTC. This encodes CASSESRDYGYTF.

In this sample, this clone turned up a few times. The chain uses TRBV9 and TRBJ1-5, with D uncertain. Germline CDR1 SGDLS, CDR2 YYNGEE. Trimming stripped 0 bases from V and 5 bases from J, with 12 bases between. This CDR3 region has 15 residues. For the CDR3, the DNA is TGTGCCAGCAGCGTAGGGGCGGGAAGGGATCAGCCCCAGCATTTT. Translating gives CASSVGAGRDQPQHF.